These T cell receptor beta chains were read from a single sample in a study of blood T cell repertoires in COVID-19. Sequencing was performed with immunoSEQ multiplex PCR; in TCRdb, only in-frame clones are kept and a portion is missing. The table records around 100,000 clones, roughly 90% of them present only once. Sequencing was done on a sample of peripheral blood. The source is a human donor with active COVID-19. The donor label of this sample is uncertain. Both conserved end residues are part of each CDR3. Fields, in order: clone size, CDR3 length, V gene, CDR3 protein. Clone size is not always given. Where it is, it says once, few, many or a class for expanded clones.

NA	14	TRBV5-1	CASSLDGGNTEAFF
few	18	TRBV4-2	CASSQDPSGGYNTGELFF
NA	20	TRBV19	CASSIDRTGTAGRYREKLFF
NA	16	TRBV19	CASSWTGEISNQPQHF
NA	14	TRBV13	CASSPGTGGETQYF
NA	12	TRBV10-3	CAIKGSSYEQYF
once	16	TRBV19	CASSRQGSVAKNIQYF
NA	14	TRBV10-2	CASSPGTGILEQYF
NA	13	TRBV29-1	CSVEGRVSYEQYF
NA	16	TRBV7-9	CASSLASGTGNQPQHF
NA	14	TRBV6-5	CASPPGTSFDEQYF
NA	14	TRBV7-9	CASILLNTGSEAFF
NA	16	TRBV4-3	CASSPGTGRLFTEAFF
once	16	TRBV12-5	CASGLVQVTADGTQYF
NA	16	TRBV5-5	CASSLSARGFNSPLHF
NA	17	TRBV5-4	CASSSLLAGGDTDTQYF
NA	16	TRBV6-5	CASSYSRVLSPYEQYF
NA	15	TRBV5-4	CASSLGGGEDYGYTF
NA	15	TRBV10-2	CASSEMGGGYNEQFF
NA	16	TRBV3-1/TRBV3-2	CASSQDRNPRASPLHF
NA	14	TRBV7-9	CASSQVDINEKLFF
NA	15	TRBV10-3	CAIAEGAGLGNTIYF
few	14	TRBV4-3	CASSQDRGGTEAFF
NA	17	TRBV24-1	CATSDTGLAGGPRTQYF
NA	15	TRBV10-3	CAISAGGPRTDTQYF
NA	17	TRBV19	CASSLLPGQESNYGYTF
once	12	TRBV19	CASSKTNQPQHF
NA	17	TRBV7-9	CASRLDRGRNMNTEAFF
NA	15	TRBV24-1	CATSGTGGSGNTIYF